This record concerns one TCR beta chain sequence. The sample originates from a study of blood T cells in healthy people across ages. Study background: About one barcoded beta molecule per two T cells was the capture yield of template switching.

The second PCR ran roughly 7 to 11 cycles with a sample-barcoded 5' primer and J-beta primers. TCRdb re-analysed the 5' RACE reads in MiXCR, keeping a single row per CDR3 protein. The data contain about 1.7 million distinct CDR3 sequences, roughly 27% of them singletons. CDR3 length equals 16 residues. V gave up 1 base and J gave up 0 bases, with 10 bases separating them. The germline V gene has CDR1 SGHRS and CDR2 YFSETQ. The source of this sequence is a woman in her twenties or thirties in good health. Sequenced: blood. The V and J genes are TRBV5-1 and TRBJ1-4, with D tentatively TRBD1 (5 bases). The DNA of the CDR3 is TGCGCCAGCAGCTTGCAGGGACTTTCAACTAATGAAAAACTGTTTTTT. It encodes CASSLQGLSTNEKLFF.